This T cell receptor beta chain was recorded in a study of T cells in Graves' hyperthyroidism and ophthalmopathy. Study-wide points: Most thyroid clonotypes expanded above 0.001 appeared in blood too.

The CDR3 is made up of 17 amino acids. From germline, CDR1 is SEHNR and CDR2 FQNEAQ (reference sequence). After removal of 3 bases from V and 5 bases from J, the junction contained 10 bases not matched to a gene. On the basis of clinical symptoms, serum thyroxine and TRAb, thyroid ultrasound and orbital computed tomography, diagnoses were made. This clonotype has a handful of counts. Its antigen is unidentified. Amplification of TCR beta CDR3 regions was performed using RNA transcripts as template. The TCR CDR3 was amplified in a first-round RT-PCR using the HTBI primer set. Each CDR3 protein gets one entry after TCRdb re-called the multiplex PCR reads with MiXCR. This table has hundreds of thousands of distinct CDR3 sequences, just under 20% appearing once.

The source of this sequence is a man aged 35 to 55 with Graves' ophthalmopathy. The V gene is TRBV7-9, the J gene TRBJ2-5; TRBD1 agrees at 12 bases. The source material was blood. The CDR3 spells CASSFIPGQGARETQYF. The CDR3 nucleotides read TGTGCCAGCAGCTTCATCCCGGGACAGGGGGCGCGGGAGACCCAGTACTTC. The full variable domain, in which reference TRBV7-9 and TRBJ2-5 provide the parts outside the CDR3, is DTGVSQNPRHKITKRGQNVTFRCDPISEHNRLYWYRQTLGQGPEFLTYFQNEAQLEKSRLLSDRFSAERPKGSFSTLEIQRTEQGDSAMYLCASSFIPGQGARETQYFGPGTRLLVL.